This entry concerns a single TCR beta chain. Its antigen is not known. This record comes from a study of OX40 agonist ivuxolimab in advanced cancers. The overall study: The diagnoses of dose-escalation patients were hepatocellular carcinoma, melanoma, renal cell or head and neck cancer. Therapy given before enrollment (anti-PD-1, anti-PD-L1 or anti-CTLA-4) was allowed, and around 41% had some. Study-wide results and limits: The average count of expanded clones was higher among CD8+ T cells than among CD4+.

Using immunoSEQ multiplex PCR, the repertoire was profiled, and TCRdb retains in-frame clones only, with some absent. The data hold about 33,000 clones, with 84% observed a single time. The CDR3 totals 13 residues. The V end was cut by 0 bases, the J end by 3 bases, with 6 bases between. Germline assignment: CDR1 SGDLS and CDR2 YYNGEE. The clonotype comes from an adult with an advanced solid tumor such as melanoma, head and neck, liver or kidney cancer. The material was CD4+ or CD8+ T cells sorted from blood, obtained in a trial of the OX40 agonist ivuxolimab. The genes are TRBV9 and TRBJ2-5; D not resolved. CDR3: CASSVEGEETQYF. CDR3 nucleotide sequence: TGTGCCAGCAGCGTAGAGGGTGAAGAGACCCAGTACTTC.